This passage covers 26 T cell receptor beta chains from one sample sequenced in a study of blood T cell repertoires in COVID-19. TCRdb's copy holds only in-frame clones and misses some; the assay was immunoSEQ multiplex PCR. Of 60,000 to 75,000 clones detected, 87% appear once; the ten largest clones hold around 3.6%. Sequencing was performed on peripheral blood. The source is a woman between 50 and 59 years old with COVID-19, enrolled during active disease.

This sequence joins TRBV7-2 and TRBJ2-7; 8 bases agree with TRBD2. There are 15 residues in the CDR3. The germline gives CDR1 SGHTA, CDR2 FQGNSA. The ends lost 5 bases at V and 0 bases at J; junction bases unmatched: 6. DNA for the CDR3: TGTGCCAGCAGCCCAACTAGCGGTCCCTCCTACGAGCAGTACTTC. Amino acids: CASSPTSGPSYEQYF. Based on the CDR3 plus reference TRBV7-2 and TRBJ2-7, the full variable domain is GAGVSQSPSNKVTEKGKDVELRCDPISGHTALYWYRQSLGQGLEFLIYFQGNSAPDKSGLPSDRFSAERTGGSVSTLTIQRTQQEDSAVYLCASSPTSGPSYEQYFGPGTRLTVT.

This rearrangement joins TRBV12-3 or TRBV12-4 to TRBJ1-2; D perhaps matches TRBD1 (5 bases). Trimming left V 5 bases short and J 5 bases short, with 12 bases between. CDR3 length equals 13 residues. CDR3 region: CASSQTGVYGYTF. Here the CDR3 DNA reads TGTGCCAGCAGTCAAACAGGAGTTTATGGCTACACCTTC.

The chain combines TRBV4-1 with TRBJ2-7; possible D gene TRBD2, 5 bases. Trimming shortened V by 4 bases and J by 0 bases, and 13 bases separated the two germline ends. The CDR3 is 15 residues long. Germline-derived CDR1 and CDR2 are MGHRA and YSYEKL. In nucleotides, the CDR3 is TGCGCCAGCAGCCCCCTGGGGAGCAACTCCTACGAGCAGTACTTC. It is translated as CASSPLGSNSYEQYF.

The V and J genes are TRBV5-1 and TRBJ2-2; TRBD2 matches 15 bases. CDR3 length: 18 residues. CDR1 is SGHRS, CDR2 YFSETQ, per germline. With V trimmed by 5 bases and J by 3 bases, 8 bases remained unmatched. The CDR3 DNA follows: TGCGCCAGCAGGTTTGGACTAGCGGGAGGGCCGGACACCGGGGAGCTGTTTTTT. Protein: CASRFGLAGGPDTGELFF.

This chain connects TRBV19 to TRBJ1-5, with a weak D call TRBD1 (5 bases). Deletions cut 5 bases from V and 3 bases from J, with 11 bases between. Germline CDR1 is LNHDA and CDR2 is SQIVND (reference sequence). The CDR3 is 14 amino acids. DNA for the CDR3: TGTGCCAGTAGTGGGGGGGGACTCAATCAGCCCCAGCATTTT. The encoded protein is CASSGGGLNQPQHF.

CDR3 nucleotides: TGTGCCAGCAGCCAAGCCGGCGGGGGACTCCCCTTGGATGAGCAGTTCTTC. This translates into CASSQAGGGLPLDEQFF. V gene TRBV3-1 (or the pseudogene TRBV3-2) combines with J gene TRBJ2-1, with 7 bases matching TRBD2. Germline V gives CDR1 LGHDT, CDR2 YNNKEL (reference sequence). CDR3 length: 17 residues. V gave up 1 base and J gave up 8 bases; unmatched junction bases: 14.

This chain links TRBV27 with TRBJ2-2; D may be TRBD1 (5 bases). The CDR3 totals 15 residues. V lost 3 bases, J lost 2 bases, and 10 bases lay in between. The germline gives CDR1 MNHEY, CDR2 SMNVEV (reference sequence). The CDR3 loop is CASSLGPFNTGELFF. DNA for the CDR3: TGTGCCAGCAGTTTGGGGCCGTTTAACACCGGGGAGCTGTTTTTT.

This clone was counted a single time. V usage is TRBV19 and J usage is TRBJ2-1; TRBD1 matches 8 bases. J gave up 7 bases and V 4 bases, and 6 bases lay outside the gene matches. The germline V gene encodes CDR1 LNHDA and CDR2 SQIVND (reference sequence). The CDR3 has 14 amino acids. The CDR3 region has the DNA TGTGCCAGTAGTACAACAGGGGGGAGGAATGAGCAGTTCTTC. Translated, it gives CASSTTGGRNEQFF.

The chain uses TRBV7-9 and TRBJ2-1; 8 bases fit TRBD2. CDR1 is SEHNR, CDR2 FQNEAQ, per germline (reference sequence). The CDR3 contains 14 residues. V lost 5 bases and J lost 5; bases outside the gene matches: 5. For the CDR3, the DNA is TGTGCCAGCAGCCCGAGCGGGAGCAACAATGAGCAGTTCTTC. This encodes CASSPSGSNNEQFF.

The chain is built from TRBV18 and TRBJ2-1; 10 nucleotides match TRBD2. J was trimmed by 5 bases and V by 6 bases; bases with no gene match: 10. Germline V gene lookup returns CDR1 KGHSH and CDR2 LQKENI. This CDR3 spans 16 amino acids. The CDR3 DNA follows: TGTGCCAGCTCCCGCGCCAGCGGGAGGGGGGACAATGAGCAGTTCTTC. Translating gives CASSRASGRGDNEQFF.

The chain has TRBV19 and TRBJ1-1; 7 bases fit TRBD1. With 8 bases clipped from V and 1 base from J, the junction kept 7 bases outside the gene matches. From germline, CDR1 is LNHDA and CDR2 SQIVND (reference sequence). The CDR3 covers 14 residues. The CDR3 loop reads CASGVQGRNTEAFF. CDR3 bases: TGTGCCAGTGGCGTACAGGGGAGGAACACTGAAGCTTTCTTT.

The chain joins TRBV27 to TRBJ2-7; 7 nucleotides match TRBD1. This CDR3 is 15 amino acids long. V lost 6 bases, J lost 0 bases, and 8 bases stayed unmatched. In germline, CDR1 is MNHEY, CDR2 SMNVEV (reference sequence). CDR3 loop: CASRQGTASSYEQYF. Written as DNA, the CDR3 is TGTGCCAGCAGACAAGGGACAGCAAGCTCCTACGAGCAGTACTTC.

The V and J genes are TRBV6-5 and TRBJ1-2; TRBD1 matches 8 bases. CDR3 length: 14 amino acids. Losses at the gene ends were 6 bases for V and 5 bases for J; bases not matched to a gene: 8. Germline V gene sequence: CDR1 MNHEY, CDR2 SVGAGI. CDR3 DNA sequence: TGTGCCAGCAGGGCTCGGACAGGGACTTATGGCTACACCTTC. Translated, it gives CASRARTGTYGYTF.

The chain links TRBV28 to TRBJ2-1; D ambiguous. Germline V CDR1 and CDR2: MDHEN, SYDVKM. V lost 6 bases, J lost 2 bases, and 8 bases lay in between. The CDR3 is made up of 13 amino acids. The CDR3 sequence: CASSPPTYNEQFF. CDR3 sequence (DNA): TGTGCCAGCAGCCCACCTACCTACAATGAGCAGTTCTTC.

The chain is built from TRBV28 and TRBJ1-5; D gene unclear. The CDR3 consists of 14 residues. The germline V and J ends were trimmed by 5 bases and 3 bases, with 11 bases remaining between them. The V gene's germline CDR1 is MDHEN and CDR2 SYDVKM. The DNA for the CDR3 is TGTGCCAGCAGTAATCGGCAGGCCAATCAGCCCCAGCATTTT. Translating gives CASSNRQANQPQHF. Full variable domain (rest looked up from reference TRBV28 and TRBJ1-5): DVKVTQSSRYLVKRTGEKVFLECVQDMDHENMFWYRQDPGLGLRLIYFSYDVKMKEKGDIPEGYSVSREKKERFSLILESASTNQTSMYLCASSNRQANQPQHFGDGTRLSIL.

The V gene is TRBV5-1, the J gene TRBJ1-3; 7 bases are shared with TRBD1. Unmatched junction bases numbered 3, after V lost 4 bases and J lost 2 bases. Germline assignment: CDR1 SGHRS and CDR2 YFSETQ. The CDR3 contains 14 residues. For the CDR3, the DNA is TGCGCCAGCAGCGGCGGACAGGCTGGAAACACCATATATTTT. It is translated as CASSGGQAGNTIYF.

This clone was counted only a few times. This rearrangement joins TRBV13 to TRBJ2-7; D unresolved. The germline CDR1 and CDR2 sequences are PRHDT and FYEKMQ (reference sequence). This CDR3 is built from 12 residues. With 2 bases removed from V and 6 bases from J, the gap between germline ends came to 8 bases. The CDR3 reads CASSLTRSEQYF. The CDR3 coding sequence is TGTGCCAGCAGCTTAACCCGGTCCGAGCAGTACTTC.

This clone occurred once. This chain uses TRBV6-5 with TRBJ2-1; D not resolved. CDR1 is MNHEY and CDR2 is SVGAGI in the germline V gene. The CDR3 extends over 12 amino acids. Trimming took 8 bases from V and 9 from J, leaving 14 bases between them. For the CDR3, the DNA is TGTGCCAGCCAGGTGGGTTTGAGTGAGCAGTTCTTC. Residues: CASQVGLSEQFF.

J is TRBJ2-7 and V is TRBV6-5; tentative D call: TRBD1 (6 bases). Per the germline V gene, CDR1 is MNHEY and CDR2 is SVGAGI. CDR3 length: 14 amino acids. Trimming removed 6 bases at V and 1 base at J, with 13 bases between. The CDR3 DNA reads TGTGCCAGCAGCCCCGGACAGTTATCCTACGAGCAGTACTTC. Translating it yields CASSPGQLSYEQYF.

Details on this clone: This same CDR3 is encoded by further DNA sequences in the sample. The chain links TRBV28 to TRBJ1-1; D is ambiguous. Trimming took off 9 bases at V and 9 bases at J, with 11 bases between the two ends. Germline V gene sequence: CDR1 MDHEN, CDR2 SYDVKM. This CDR3 spans 10 amino acids. In DNA form, the CDR3 reads TGTGCCAGTTCCGCCGGGAAAGCTTTCTTT. Its translation is CASSAGKAFF.

The gene calls are TRBV27 and TRBJ2-7; maybe TRBD1 (5 bases). Trimming took off 4 bases at V and 2 bases at J, with 6 bases between the two ends. The CDR3 runs 12 residues. CDR1 and CDR2 from the germline V gene are MNHEY and SMNVEV (reference sequence). CDR3 coding DNA: TGTGCCAGCAGTTCACAGGCCTACGAGCAGTACTTC. It encodes CASSSQAYEQYF.

The count of this clone is one. The chain joins TRBV19 to TRBJ2-2; D uncertain. This CDR3 region has 13 residues. Germline CDR1 LNHDA, CDR2 SQIVND (reference sequence). Deletions cut 6 bases from V and 6 bases from J, with 11 bases between. The CDR3 loop is CASRVQSSGELFF. The CDR3 DNA sequence: TGTGCCAGTAGGGTACAGTCGTCCGGGGAGCTGTTTTTT.

The CDR3 region has the DNA TGTGCCAGCAGTCAGACACCTATTTCCTACAATGAGCAGTTCTTC. Encoded protein: CASSQTPISYNEQFF. This chain uses TRBV27 with TRBJ2-1; unclear D gene. The CDR3 spans 15 residues. In germline, CDR1 is MNHEY, CDR2 SMNVEV (reference sequence). V lost 5 bases and J 1 base, leaving 12 bases between the germline ends.

V and J are TRBV7-3 and TRBJ2-1; 7 positions match TRBD2. V shed 0 bases, J shed 6 bases, and the junction held 11 bases outside the gene matches. The germline V gene has CDR1 SGHTA and CDR2 FQGTGA. CDR3 length: 17 amino acids. Here the CDR3 DNA reads TGTGCCAGCAGCTTAACCGGGTGGGCGGGAGTTCTCAATGAGCAGTTCTTC. This gives the protein CASSLTGWAGVLNEQFF.

DNA for the CDR3: TGCGCCAGCAGCCGTACAGGCCCGAACACTGAAGCTTTCTTT. Its translation is CASSRTGPNTEAFF. The chain carries TRBV4-1 and TRBJ1-1; maybe TRBD1 (5 bases). The V gene lost 4 bases and the J gene lost 1 base, with 10 bases spanning the gap. Germline V lookup: CDR1 MGHRA, CDR2 YSYEKL. This CDR3 region has 14 residues.

This chain uses TRBV7-9 with TRBJ1-2, with 10 bases aligning to TRBD1. The germline CDR1 and CDR2 sequences are SEHNR and FQNEAQ (reference sequence). V was pared by 4 bases and J by 4 bases, with 6 bases of the junction left unmatched. CDR3 length equals 15 residues. The CDR3, as DNA: TGTGCCAGCAGCTCGGGGACAGGGGATGCCTATGGCTACACCTTC. This codes for CASSSGTGDAYGYTF.